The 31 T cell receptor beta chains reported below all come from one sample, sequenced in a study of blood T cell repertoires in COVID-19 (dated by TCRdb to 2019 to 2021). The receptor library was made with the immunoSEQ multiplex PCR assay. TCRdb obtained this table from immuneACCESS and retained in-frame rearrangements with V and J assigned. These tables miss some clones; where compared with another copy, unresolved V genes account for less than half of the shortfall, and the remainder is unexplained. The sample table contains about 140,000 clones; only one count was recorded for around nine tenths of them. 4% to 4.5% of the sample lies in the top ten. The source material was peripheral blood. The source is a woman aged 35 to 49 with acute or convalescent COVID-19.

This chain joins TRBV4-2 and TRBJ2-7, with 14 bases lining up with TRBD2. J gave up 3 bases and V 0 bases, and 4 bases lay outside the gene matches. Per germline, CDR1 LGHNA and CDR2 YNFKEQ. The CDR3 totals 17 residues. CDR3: CASSQEGLAGESYEQYF. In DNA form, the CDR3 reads TGTGCCAGCAGCCAAGAGGGACTAGCGGGAGAGAGCTACGAGCAGTACTTC.

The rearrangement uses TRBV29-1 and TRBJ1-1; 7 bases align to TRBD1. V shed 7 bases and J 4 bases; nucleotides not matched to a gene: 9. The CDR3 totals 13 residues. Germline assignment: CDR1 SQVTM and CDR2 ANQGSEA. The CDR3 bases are TGCAGCGCCTCGGAGGGGGCGAGCACTGAAGCTTTCTTT. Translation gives CSASEGASTEAFF. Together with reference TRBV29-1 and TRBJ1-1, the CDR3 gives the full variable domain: SAVISQKPSRDICQRGTSLTIQCQVDSQVTMMFWYRQQPGQSLTLIATANQGSEATYESGFVIDKFPISRPNLTFSTLTVSNMSPEDSSIYLCSASEGASTEAFFGQGTRLTVV.

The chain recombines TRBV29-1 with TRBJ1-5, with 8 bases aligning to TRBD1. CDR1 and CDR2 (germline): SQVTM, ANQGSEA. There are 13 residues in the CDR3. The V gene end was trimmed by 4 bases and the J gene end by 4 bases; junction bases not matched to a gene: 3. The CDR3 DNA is TGCAGCGTTGGGACAGGGACGAATCAGCCCCAGCATTTT. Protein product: CSVGTGTNQPQHF. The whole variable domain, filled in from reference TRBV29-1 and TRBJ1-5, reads SAVISQKPSRDICQRGTSLTIQCQVDSQVTMMFWYRQQPGQSLTLIATANQGSEATYESGFVIDKFPISRPNLTFSTLTVSNMSPEDSSIYLCSVGTGTNQPQHFGDGTRLSIL.

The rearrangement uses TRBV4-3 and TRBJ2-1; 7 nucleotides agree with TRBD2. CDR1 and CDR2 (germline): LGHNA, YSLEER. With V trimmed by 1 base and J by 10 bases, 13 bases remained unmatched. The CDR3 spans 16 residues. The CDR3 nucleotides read TGCGCCAGCAGCCAAGTAGGCAGGGCGGGAGATCGCGAGCAGTTCTTC. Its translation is CASSQVGRAGDREQFF.

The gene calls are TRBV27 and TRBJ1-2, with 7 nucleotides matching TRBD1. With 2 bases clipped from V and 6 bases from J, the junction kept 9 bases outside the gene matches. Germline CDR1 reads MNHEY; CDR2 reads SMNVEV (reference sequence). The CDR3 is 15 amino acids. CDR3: CASSLNRDSGHGYTF. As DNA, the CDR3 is TGTGCCAGCAGTTTAAACCGGGACAGTGGCCATGGCTACACCTTC.

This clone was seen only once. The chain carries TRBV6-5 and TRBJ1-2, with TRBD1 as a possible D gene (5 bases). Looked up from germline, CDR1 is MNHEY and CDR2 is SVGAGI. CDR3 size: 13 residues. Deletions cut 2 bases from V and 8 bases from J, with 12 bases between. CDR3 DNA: TGTGCCAGCAGTTACCAACCAGGGCGCGGCTACACCTTC. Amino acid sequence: CASSYQPGRGYTF.

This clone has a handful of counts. Here the CDR3 DNA reads TGTGCCACCAGTTCCAACAGGGTAAAGAATGGCTACACCTTC. Its protein product is CATSSNRVKNGYTF. J is TRBJ1-2 and V is TRBV24-1, with TRBD1 as a possible D gene (6 bases). V was shortened by 6 bases and J by 6 bases, with 16 bases between the two germline ends. The germline gives CDR1 KGHDR, CDR2 SFDVKD. The CDR3 is made up of 14 amino acids.

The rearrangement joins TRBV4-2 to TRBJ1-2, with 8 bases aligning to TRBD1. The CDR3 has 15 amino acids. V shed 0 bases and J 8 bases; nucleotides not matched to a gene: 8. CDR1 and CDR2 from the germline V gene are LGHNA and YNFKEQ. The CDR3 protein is CASSQEFAGGLGYTF. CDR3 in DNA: TGTGCCAGCAGCCAAGAGTTTGCAGGGGGCTTGGGCTACACCTTC.

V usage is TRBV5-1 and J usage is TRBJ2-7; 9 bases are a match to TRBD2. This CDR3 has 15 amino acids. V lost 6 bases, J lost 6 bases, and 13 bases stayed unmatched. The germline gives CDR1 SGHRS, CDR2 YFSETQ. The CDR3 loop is CASNPRSGSSTEQYF. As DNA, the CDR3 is TGCGCCAGCAACCCTCGTAGCGGGAGCTCGACCGAGCAGTACTTC.

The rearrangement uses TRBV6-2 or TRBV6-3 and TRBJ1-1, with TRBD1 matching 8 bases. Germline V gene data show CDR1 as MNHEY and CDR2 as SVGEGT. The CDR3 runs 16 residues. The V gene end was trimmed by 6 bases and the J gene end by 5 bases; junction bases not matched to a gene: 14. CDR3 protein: CASSDRGRRGGTEAFF. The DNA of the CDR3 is TGTGCCAGCAGCGACAGGGGACGGAGGGGGGGGACTGAAGCTTTCTTT.

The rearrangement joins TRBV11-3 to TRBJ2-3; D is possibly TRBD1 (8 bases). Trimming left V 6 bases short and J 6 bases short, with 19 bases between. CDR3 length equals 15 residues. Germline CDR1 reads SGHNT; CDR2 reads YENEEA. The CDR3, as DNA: TGTGCCAGCAGGCTACAGGGGGGGGGCGACGATACGCAGTATTTT. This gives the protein CASRLQGGGDDTQYF.

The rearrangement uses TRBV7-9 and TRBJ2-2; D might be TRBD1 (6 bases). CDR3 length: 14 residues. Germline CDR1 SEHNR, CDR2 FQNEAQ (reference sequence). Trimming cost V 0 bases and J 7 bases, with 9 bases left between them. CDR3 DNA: TGTGCCAGCAGCTTAGCGGCAGGGGTCGGGGAGCTGTTTTTT. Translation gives CASSLAAGVGELFF.

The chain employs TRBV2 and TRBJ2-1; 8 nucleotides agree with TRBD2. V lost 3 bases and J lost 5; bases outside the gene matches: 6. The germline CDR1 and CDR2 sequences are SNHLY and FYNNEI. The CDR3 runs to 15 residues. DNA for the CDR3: TGTGCCAGCAGTGATCCGGGACTAGGAGACAATGAGCAGTTCTTC. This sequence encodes CASSDPGLGDNEQFF.

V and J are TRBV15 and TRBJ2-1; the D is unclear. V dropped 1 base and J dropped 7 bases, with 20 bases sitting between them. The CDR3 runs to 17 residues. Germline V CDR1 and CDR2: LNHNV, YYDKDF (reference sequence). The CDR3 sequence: CATSRALGRRIWNEQFF. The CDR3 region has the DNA TGTGCCACCAGCAGAGCCCTAGGCCGTAGGATATGGAATGAGCAGTTCTTC.

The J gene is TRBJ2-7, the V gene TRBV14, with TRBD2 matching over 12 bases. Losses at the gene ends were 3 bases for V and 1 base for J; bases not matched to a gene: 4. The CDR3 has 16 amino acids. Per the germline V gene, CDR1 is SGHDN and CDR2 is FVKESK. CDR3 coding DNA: TGTGCCAGCAGCCAGAGACTAGCGGGGGCATCCTACGAGCAGTACTTC. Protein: CASSQRLAGASYEQYF.

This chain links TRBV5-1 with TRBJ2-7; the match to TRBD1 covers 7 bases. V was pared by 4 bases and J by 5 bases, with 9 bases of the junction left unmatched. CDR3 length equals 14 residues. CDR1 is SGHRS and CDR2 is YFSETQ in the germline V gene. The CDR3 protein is CASSTGQSVHEQYF. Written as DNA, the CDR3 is TGCGCCAGCAGCACGGGACAGTCAGTCCACGAGCAGTACTTC.

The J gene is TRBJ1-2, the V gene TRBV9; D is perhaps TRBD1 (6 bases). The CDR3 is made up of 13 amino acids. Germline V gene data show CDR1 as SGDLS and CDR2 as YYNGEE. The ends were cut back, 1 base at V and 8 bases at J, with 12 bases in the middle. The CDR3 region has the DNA TGTGCCAGCAGCGTATTTGAGGGGGTGGGCTACACCTTC. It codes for CASSVFEGVGYTF.

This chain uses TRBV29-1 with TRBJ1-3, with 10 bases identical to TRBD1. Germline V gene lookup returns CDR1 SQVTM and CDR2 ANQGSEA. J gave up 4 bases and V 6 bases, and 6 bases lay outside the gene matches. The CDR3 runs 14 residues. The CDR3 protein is CSVPGQGSGNTIYF. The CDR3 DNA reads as TGCAGCGTACCGGGACAGGGGTCCGGAAACACCATATATTTT.

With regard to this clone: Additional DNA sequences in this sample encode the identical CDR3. CDR3: CASSSGGYGYTF. The CDR3 region has the DNA TGTGCCAGCAGTTCAGGGGGCTATGGCTACACCTTC. V and J are TRBV27 and TRBJ1-2; TRBD1 aligns across 7 bases. The CDR3 has 12 amino acids. Germline assignment: CDR1 MNHEY and CDR2 SMNVEV (reference sequence). V was clipped by 4 bases and J by 4 bases; unmatched bases: 0.

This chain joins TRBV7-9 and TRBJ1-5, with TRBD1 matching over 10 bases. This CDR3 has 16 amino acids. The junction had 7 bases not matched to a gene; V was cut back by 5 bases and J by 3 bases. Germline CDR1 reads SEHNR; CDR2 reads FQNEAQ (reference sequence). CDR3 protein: CASSPGQGVFNQPQHF. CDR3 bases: TGTGCCAGCAGCCCTGGACAGGGGGTGTTCAATCAGCCCCAGCATTTT. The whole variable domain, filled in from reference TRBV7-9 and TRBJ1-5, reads DTGVSQNPRHKITKRGQNVTFRCDPISEHNRLYWYRQTLGQGPEFLTYFQNEAQLEKSRLLSDRFSAERPKGSFSTLEIQRTEQGDSAMYLCASSPGQGVFNQPQHFGDGTRLSIL.

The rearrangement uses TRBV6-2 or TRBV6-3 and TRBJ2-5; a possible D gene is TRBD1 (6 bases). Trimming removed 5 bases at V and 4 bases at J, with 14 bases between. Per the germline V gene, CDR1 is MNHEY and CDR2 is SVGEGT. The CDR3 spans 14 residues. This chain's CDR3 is CASSTWGQGETQYF. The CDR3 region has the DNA TGTGCCAGCAGTACGTGGGGGCAAGGAGAGACCCAGTACTTC.

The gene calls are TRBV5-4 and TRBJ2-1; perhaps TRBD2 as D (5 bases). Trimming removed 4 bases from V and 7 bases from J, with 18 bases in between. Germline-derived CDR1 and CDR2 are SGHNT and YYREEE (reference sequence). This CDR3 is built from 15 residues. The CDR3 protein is CASSPPGPSRNEQFF. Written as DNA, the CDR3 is TGTGCCAGCAGCCCCCCGGGTCCTAGCAGGAATGAGCAGTTCTTC.

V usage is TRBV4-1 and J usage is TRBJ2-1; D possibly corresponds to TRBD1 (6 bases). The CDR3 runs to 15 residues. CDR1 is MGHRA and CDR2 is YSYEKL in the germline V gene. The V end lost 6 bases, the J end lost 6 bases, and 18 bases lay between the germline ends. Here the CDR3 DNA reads TGCGCCAGCAGACTAGGGACATCAAAAGGCAATGAGCAGTTCTTC. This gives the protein CASRLGTSKGNEQFF.

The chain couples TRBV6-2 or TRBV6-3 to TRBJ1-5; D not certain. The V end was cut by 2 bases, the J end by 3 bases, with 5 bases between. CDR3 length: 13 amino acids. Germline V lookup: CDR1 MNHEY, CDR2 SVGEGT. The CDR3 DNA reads TGTGCCAGCAGTTACACGGTCAATCAGCCCCAGCATTTT. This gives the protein CASSYTVNQPQHF.

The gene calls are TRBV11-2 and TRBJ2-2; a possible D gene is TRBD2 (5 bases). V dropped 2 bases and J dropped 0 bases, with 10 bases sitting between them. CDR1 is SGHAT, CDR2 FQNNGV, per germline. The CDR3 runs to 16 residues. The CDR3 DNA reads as TGTGCCAGCAGCTTATTCCGGGGAACGAACACCGGGGAGCTGTTTTTT. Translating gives CASSLFRGTNTGELFF.

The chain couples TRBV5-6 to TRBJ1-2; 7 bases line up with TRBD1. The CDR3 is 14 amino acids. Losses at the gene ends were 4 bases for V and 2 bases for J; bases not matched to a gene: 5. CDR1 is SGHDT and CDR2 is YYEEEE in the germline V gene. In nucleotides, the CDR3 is TGTGCCAGCAGCCGGCTGACAGGGAACTATGGCTACACCTTC. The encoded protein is CASSRLTGNYGYTF.

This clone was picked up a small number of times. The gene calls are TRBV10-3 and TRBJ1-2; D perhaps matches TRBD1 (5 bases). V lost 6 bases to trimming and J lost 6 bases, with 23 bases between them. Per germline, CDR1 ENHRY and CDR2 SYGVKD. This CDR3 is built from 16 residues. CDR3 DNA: TGTGCCATCAGCGACCATTGGATTCTGGGGCAGCATGGCTACACCTTC. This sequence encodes CAISDHWILGQHGYTF.

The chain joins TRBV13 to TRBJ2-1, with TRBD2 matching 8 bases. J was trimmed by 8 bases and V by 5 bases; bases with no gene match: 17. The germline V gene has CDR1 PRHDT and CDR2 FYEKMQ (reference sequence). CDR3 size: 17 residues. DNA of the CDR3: TGTGCCAGCAGCCGTCTTTCCGGGGGGGCCTTGTGGGATGAGCAGTTCTTC. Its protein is CASSRLSGGALWDEQFF.

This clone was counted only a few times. DNA for the CDR3: TGTGCCAGCAGCTTAGATTGGGTCAGGGTCACTGAAGCTTTCTTT. Encoded protein: CASSLDWVRVTEAFF. This chain links TRBV7-6 with TRBJ1-1; weak D call: TRBD1 (5 bases). The CDR3 loop spans 15 amino acids. Trimming removed 1 base from V and 4 bases from J, with 13 bases in between. Germline lookup yields CDR1 SGHVS and CDR2 FNYEAQ. Filled out from reference TRBV7-6 and TRBJ1-1, the complete variable domain reads GAGVSQSPRYKVTKRGQDVALRCDPISGHVSLYWYRQALGQGPEFLTYFNYEAQQDKSGLPNDRFSAERPEGSISTLTIQRTEQRDSAMYRCASSLDWVRVTEAFFGQGTRLTVV.

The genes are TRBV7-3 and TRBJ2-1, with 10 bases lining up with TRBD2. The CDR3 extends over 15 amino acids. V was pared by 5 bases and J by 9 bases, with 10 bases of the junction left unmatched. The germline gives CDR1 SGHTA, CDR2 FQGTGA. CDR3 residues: CASSAISGGQGEQFF. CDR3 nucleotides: TGTGCCAGCAGCGCCATTAGCGGGGGGCAAGGTGAGCAGTTCTTC. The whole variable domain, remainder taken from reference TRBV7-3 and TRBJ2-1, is GAGVSQTPSNKVTEKGKYVELRCDPISGHTALYWYRQSLGQGPEFLIYFQGTGAADDSGLPNDRFFAVRPEGSVSTLKIQRTERGDSAVYLCASSAISGGQGEQFFGPGTRLTVL.

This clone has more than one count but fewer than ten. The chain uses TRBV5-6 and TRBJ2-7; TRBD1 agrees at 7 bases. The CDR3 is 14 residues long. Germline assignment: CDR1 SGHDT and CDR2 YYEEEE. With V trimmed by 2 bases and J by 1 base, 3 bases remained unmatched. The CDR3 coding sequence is TGTGCCAGCAGCTTCGGACAGGTTTCCTACGAGCAGTACTTC. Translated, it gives CASSFGQVSYEQYF.